The rows below give T cell receptor beta chains drawn from one sample of a study of cytomegalovirus exposure and HLA in healthy donors. This table comes from immunoSEQ multiplex PCR, and its TCRdb copy is limited to in-frame clones, with some not included. Here the sample spans around 94,000 clones, roughly 80% being singletons. Sequenced sample: PBMCs. These receptors were collected from a woman aged 40 to 50 in good health and CMV-seropositive. The CDR3 runs from the conserved cysteine through the conserved F or W. A D gene is named only where the DNA matches it firmly. Rows may omit the clone size; those that give it use once, few, many or a size class.

- - TRBJ2-2 TRBV10-3 CALGSLDGELFF TGTGCCCTCGGGTCCCTGGACGGGGAGCTGTTTTTT
- TRBD2 TRBJ2-3 TRBV4-1 CASSQDPGLETDTQYF TGCGCCAGCAGCCAAGATCCGGGACTAGAAACAGATACGCAGTATTTT
- - TRBJ1-2 TRBV19 CASSIIGQHGYTF TGTGCCAGTAGTATAATAGGACAGCATGGCTACACCTTC
few TRBD1 TRBJ2-3 TRBV5-1 CASSLGTGTQGDTQYF TGCGCCAGCAGCTTGGGGACAGGAACCCAGGGGGATACGCAGTATTTT
- - TRBJ2-1 TRBV4-3 CASSLSRRRDNEQFF TGCGCCAGCAGCCTCTCCCGGCGGCGCGACAATGAGCAGTTCTTC
once TRBD1 TRBJ1-4 TRBV15 CATSRDSWDSFGATNEKLFF TGTGCCACCAGCAGAGACTCGTGGGACAGTTTCGGCGCAACTAATGAAAAACTGTTTTTT
- TRBD2 TRBJ2-7 TRBV15 CATSRDRGLRYEQYF TGTGCCACCAGCAGAGATCGGGGACTACGCTACGAGCAGTACTTC
- - TRBJ2-5 TRBV10-3 CATRDTHSVETQYF TGTGCCACCCGGGACACGCACTCGGTGGAGACCCAGTACTTC
- - TRBJ1-2 TRBV15 CATSRAEGYGYTF TGTGCCACCAGCAGAGCGGAGGGCTATGGCTACACCTTC
- - TRBJ1-1 TRBV6-5 CASSYSTGRGNTEAFF TGTGCCAGCAGTTACTCGACGGGCAGGGGGAACACTGAAGCTTTCTTT
- - TRBJ2-6 TRBV27 CASSFLVTRGTGGGANVLTF TGTGCCAGCAGTTTTTTGGTTACCAGGGGGACGGGAGGGGGGGCCAACGTCCTGACTTTC
few - TRBJ2-7 TRBV4-3 CASSQEHESTSYEQYF TGCGCCAGCAGCCAAGAACACGAATCCACGTCCTACGAGCAGTACTTC
- - TRBJ2-7 TRBV18 CASSPVSGEQYF TGTGCCAGCTCACCAGTTAGCGGCGAGCAGTACTTC
- - TRBJ2-1 TRBV7-6 CASRLRAQRQSSYNEQFF TGTGCCAGCAGGCTTAGGGCCCAGCGGCAAAGCTCCTACAATGAGCAGTTCTTC
- - TRBJ2-4 TRBV5-5 CASSLLGNIQYF TGTGCCAGCAGCTTGTTGGGCAACATTCAGTACTTC
- - TRBJ1-1 TRBV20-1 CSADTNTEAFF TGCAGTGCTGACACGAACACTGAAGCTTTCTTT
- TRBD1 TRBJ2-6 TRBV5-1 CASSDRAGANVLTF TGCGCCAGCAGCGACAGGGCTGGGGCCAACGTCCTGACTTTC
- TRBD2 TRBJ2-7 TRBV7-2 CASSLLAGVSEQYF TGTGCCAGCAGCTTGCTAGCGGGAGTCTCCGAGCAGTACTTC
- - TRBJ1-4 TRBV6-5 CASSQQGGEKLFF TGTGCCAGCAGTCAACAGGGAGGGGAAAAACTGTTTTTT
- TRBD2 TRBJ2-1 TRBV28 CASSLLGLAGFYEQFF TGTGCCAGCAGTTTACTGGGACTAGCGGGATTCTATGAGCAGTTCTTC
- TRBD2 TRBJ2-1 TRBV4-2 CASSPQPGLAGAHEQFF TGTGCCAGCAGCCCCCAGCCGGGACTAGCGGGAGCACATGAGCAGTTCTTC
- - TRBJ2-2 TRBV6-1 CASSEATETGELFF TGTGCCAGCAGTGAAGCGACTGAAACCGGGGAGCTGTTTTTT
- - TRBJ2-5 TRBV5-4 CASTLRLGAGETQYF TGTGCCAGCACCCTGAGGTTGGGGGCGGGTGAGACCCAGTACTTC
- TRBD2 TRBJ2-1 TRBV4-3 CASSQVSSGSGSEQFF TGCGCCAGCAGCCAAGTTTCTAGCGGGAGTGGGTCTGAGCAGTTCTTC
- TRBD2 TRBJ2-2 TRBV30 CAWSSTSSGANTGELFF TGTGCCTGGAGTAGTACCTCTAGCGGGGCGAACACCGGGGAGCTGTTTTTT
- TRBD2 TRBJ2-1 TRBV9 CASSVGVAGGTNEQFF TGTGCCAGCAGCGTAGGGGTAGCGGGAGGGACCAATGAGCAGTTCTTC
- TRBD2 TRBJ2-2 TRBV4-1 CASSPLAGGTGELFF TGCGCCAGCAGCCCCCTAGCGGGAGGCACCGGGGAGCTGTTTTTT
- - TRBJ2-3 TRBV12-5 CASGSWEGTDTQYF TGTGCTAGTGGTTCTTGGGAGGGCACAGATACGCAGTATTTT
- - TRBJ1-2 TRBV6-5 CASIGTGDYGYTF TGTGCCAGCATTGGCACCGGAGACTATGGCTACACCTTC
- TRBD1 TRBJ1-5 TRBV2 CASSEQGAPQPQHF TGTGCCAGCAGTGAACAGGGGGCCCCTCAGCCCCAGCATTTT